This T cell receptor (beta chain) appears in the sequencing data of a study of blood T cell repertoires in COVID-19. Looking at the study overall: There were acute and convalescent COVID-19 samples, and they came from the United States, Italy and Spain.

CDR1 GTSNPN and CDR2 SVGIG come from the germline V gene (reference sequence). The CDR3 runs to 12 residues. The V end lost 1 base, the J end lost 8 bases, and 11 bases lay between the germline ends. Generated by immunoSEQ multiplex PCR, the TCRdb table keeps only in-frame clones and is missing some. The data contain some 150,000 clones, 78% of them singletons. The chain recombines TRBV30 with TRBJ1-2; no definite D call. Sequencing input: peripheral blood. The receptor was isolated from a man aged 80 or over with acute or convalescent COVID-19. The CDR3 is CAWSEQTGGYTF. The CDR3 DNA reads as TGTGCCTGGAGTGAACAGACCGGAGGCTACACCTTC.